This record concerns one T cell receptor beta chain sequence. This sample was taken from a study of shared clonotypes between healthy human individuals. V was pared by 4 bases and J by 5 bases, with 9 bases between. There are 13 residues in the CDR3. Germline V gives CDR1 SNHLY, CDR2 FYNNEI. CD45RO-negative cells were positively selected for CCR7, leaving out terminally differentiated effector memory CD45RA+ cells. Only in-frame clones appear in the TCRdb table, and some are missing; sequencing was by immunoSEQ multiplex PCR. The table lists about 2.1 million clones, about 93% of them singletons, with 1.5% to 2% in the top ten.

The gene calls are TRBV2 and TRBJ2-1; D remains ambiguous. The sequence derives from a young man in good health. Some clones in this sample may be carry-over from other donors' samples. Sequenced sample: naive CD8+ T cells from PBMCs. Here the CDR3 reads CASSVNADNEQFF. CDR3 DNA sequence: TGTGCCAGCAGTGTTAACGCCGACAATGAGCAGTTCTTC.